The 12 T cell receptor beta chains below come from one sample, sequenced in a study of blood T cell repertoires in COVID-19. The data were produced by immunoSEQ multiplex PCR, yet TCRdb's version contains in-frame clones alone and is incomplete. The sample includes approximately 33,000 clones, roughly 90% seen only once; the top ten take roughly 7.7%. The source material was peripheral blood. These receptors all stem from a man between 60 and 70 years old with COVID-19, enrolled during active disease.

The chain has TRBV19 and TRBJ1-2; possible D gene TRBD1, 6 bases. CDR1 is LNHDA and CDR2 is SQIVND in the germline V gene (reference sequence). CDR3 length equals 15 residues. The ends were cut back, 2 bases at V and 0 bases at J, with 10 bases in the middle. In DNA form, the CDR3 reads TGTGCCAGTAGTATAAGCAGGGGCACTAACTATGGCTACACCTTC. Protein: CASSISRGTNYGYTF. The full variable domain, its missing parts supplied by reference TRBV19 and TRBJ1-2, is DGGITQSPKYLFRKEGQNVTLSCEQNLNHDAMYWYRQDPGQGLRLIYYSQIVNDFQKGDIAEGYSVSREKKESFPLTVTSAQKNPTAFYLCASSISRGTNYGYTFGSGTRLTVV.

This rearrangement joins TRBV3-1 (or the pseudogene TRBV3-2) to TRBJ1-5; possibly TRBD1 for D (6 bases). Germline lookup yields CDR1 LGHDT and CDR2 YNNKEL (reference sequence). This CDR3 is 14 amino acids long. Trimming took off 6 bases at V and 10 bases at J, with 19 bases between the two ends. CDR3 DNA: TGTGCCAGCAGTCCGACAGCCCGGGGGGGCCCCCAGCATTTT. This sequence encodes CASSPTARGGPQHF.

This chain connects TRBV11-3 to TRBJ2-2; D is unclear. CDR1 and CDR2 from the germline V gene are SGHNT and YENEEA. This CDR3 has 13 amino acids. V lost 3 bases and J lost 1, with 3 bases in between. The CDR3 nucleotides read TGTGCCAGCAGCTTTAAGAACACCGGGGAGCTGTTTTTT. It is translated as CASSFKNTGELFF.

This sequence joins TRBV3-1 (or the pseudogene TRBV3-2) and TRBJ2-1; 9 bases are a match to TRBD1. The germline V gene encodes CDR1 LGHDT and CDR2 YNNKEL (reference sequence). V shed 4 bases and J 3 bases; nucleotides not matched to a gene: 7. The CDR3 has 16 amino acids. The DNA of the CDR3 is TGTGCCAGCAGCCTCACTGGACAGGGGTACTACAATGAGCAGTTCTTC. Residues: CASSLTGQGYYNEQFF.

DNA of the CDR3: TGTGCCAGCGGGCTTAGCGGGAGGGCCGAGACAGATACGCAGTATTTT. It translates to CASGLSGRAETDTQYF. The rearrangement joins TRBV7-8 to TRBJ2-3, with 11 nucleotides matching TRBD2. CDR3 size: 16 residues. J lost 3 bases, V lost 8 bases, and 10 bases had no gene match. The germline V gene has CDR1 SGHVS and CDR2 FQNEAQ.

The chain couples TRBV5-8 to TRBJ2-1, with D possibly being TRBD1 (5 bases). Germline V gene sequence: CDR1 SGHTS, CDR2 YDEGEE. The ends were cut back, 4 bases at V and 3 bases at J, with 11 bases in the middle. The CDR3 has 14 residues. CDR3 nucleotides: TGTGCCAGCAGCGGTAACAGGAACTACAATGAGCAGTTCTTC. As protein: CASSGNRNYNEQFF.

This sequence joins TRBV19 and TRBJ1-1, with 11 bases matching TRBD1. CDR1 is LNHDA, CDR2 SQIVND, per germline (reference sequence). The V segment lost 4 bases and the J segment 5 bases; nucleotides outside the gene matches: 9. This CDR3 contains 16 residues. The CDR3 DNA is TGTGCCAGTAGTACGGGACAGGGGGTCGCCTATACTGAAGCTTTCTTT. It encodes CASSTGQGVAYTEAFF.

The chain combines TRBV29-1 with TRBJ2-6; unclear D gene. This CDR3 comprises 13 residues. Trimming cost V 5 bases and J 0 bases, with 5 bases left between them. Germline-derived CDR1 and CDR2 are SQVTM and ANQGSEA. CDR3 loop: CSVYTSGANVLTF. For the CDR3, the DNA is TGCAGCGTTTACACCTCTGGGGCCAACGTCCTGACTTTC.

V and J are TRBV5-1 and TRBJ1-6; D possibly corresponds to TRBD1 (6 bases). Germline V gives CDR1 SGHRS, CDR2 YFSETQ. CDR3 length: 13 residues. The V end lost 1 base, the J end lost 7 bases, and 6 bases lay between the germline ends. CDR3 loop: CASSLTGNSPLHF. The CDR3, as DNA: TGCGCCAGCAGCTTGACAGGGAATTCACCCCTCCACTTT.

The V and J genes are TRBV7-2 and TRBJ2-1; D unresolved. Germline assignment: CDR1 SGHTA and CDR2 FQGNSA. This CDR3 has 13 residues. Trimming took off 3 bases at V and 5 bases at J, with 8 bases between the two ends. The CDR3 loop reads CASSLAANNEQFF. The CDR3 DNA follows: TGTGCCAGCAGCTTGGCGGCAAACAATGAGCAGTTCTTC.

This sequence joins TRBV5-4 and TRBJ1-1, with 12 positions matching TRBD1. Germline CDR1 and CDR2: SGHNT and YYREEE (reference sequence). Trimming at V came to 4 bases and at J to 5 bases, leaving 9 bases not matched to a gene. This CDR3 is built from 16 residues. CDR3 DNA: TGTGCCAGCAGCCGCGGGACAGGGGGCCTTTTGACTGAAGCTTTCTTT. This gives the protein CASSRGTGGLLTEAFF.

The rearrangement links TRBV7-7 to TRBJ2-2, with 7 bases matching TRBD2. The V gene end was trimmed by 2 bases and the J gene end by 8 bases; junction bases not matched to a gene: 8. The germline CDR1 and CDR2 sequences are SSHAT and FNYEAQ (reference sequence). The CDR3 is 15 residues long. The CDR3 spells CASSLLGGSSGELFF. CDR3 nucleotide sequence: TGTGCCAGCAGCTTATTGGGCGGGAGTTCTGGGGAGCTGTTTTTT. Combining the CDR3 with reference TRBV7-7 and TRBJ2-2 gives the whole variable domain GAGVSQSPRYKVTKRGQDVTLRCDPISSHATLYWYQQALGQGPEFLTYFNYEAQPDKSGLPSDRFSAERPEGSISTLTIQRTEQRDSAMYRCASSLLGGSSGELFFGEGSRLTVL.